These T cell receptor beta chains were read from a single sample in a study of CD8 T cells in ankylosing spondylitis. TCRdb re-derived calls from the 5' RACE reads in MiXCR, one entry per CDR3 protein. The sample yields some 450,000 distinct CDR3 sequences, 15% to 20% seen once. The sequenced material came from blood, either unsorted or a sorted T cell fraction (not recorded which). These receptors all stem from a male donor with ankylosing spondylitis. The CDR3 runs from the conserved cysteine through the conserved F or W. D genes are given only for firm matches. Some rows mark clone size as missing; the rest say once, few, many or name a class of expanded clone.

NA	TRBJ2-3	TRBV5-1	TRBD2	TGCGCCAGCAGCTTCCCCGGGACTAGCGGGAGGGCAGATACGCAGTATTTT	CASSFPGTSGRADTQYF
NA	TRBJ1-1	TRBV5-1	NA	TGCGCCAGCAGTTTTTCACCCGCCCCTATGAACACTGAAGCTTTCTTT	CASSFSPAPMNTEAFF
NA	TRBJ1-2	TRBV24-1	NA	TGTGCCACCAGTGATCCCCGGGCACCCAGAGGAGGCTACACCTTC	CATSDPRAPRGGYTF
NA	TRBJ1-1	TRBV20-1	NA	TGCAGTGCTAGAGATACCCAGGGAGGAGGTGGGGGCACTGAAGCTTTCTTT	CSARDTQGGGGGTEAFF
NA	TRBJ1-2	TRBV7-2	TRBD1	TGTGCCAGCAGCGACTACAGGGGGCCCGAGAGCGGCTACACCTTC	CASSDYRGPESGYTF
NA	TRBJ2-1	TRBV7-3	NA	TGTGCCAGCAGCTTAATGGCCCCGTGGGTGGACAATGAGCAGTTCTTC	CASSLMAPWVDNEQFF
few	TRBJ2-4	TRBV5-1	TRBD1	TGCGCCAGCAGCTTAGGACAGGGGAAAAACATTCAGTACTTC	CASSLGQGKNIQYF
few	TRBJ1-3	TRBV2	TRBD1	TGTGCCAGCAGCGCCGGGACAGGGAGCTCTGGAAACACCATATATTTT	CASSAGTGSSGNTIYF
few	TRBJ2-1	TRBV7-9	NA	TGTGCCAGCAGCTTCGGGAAGGGCGAGAATGAGCAGTTCTTC	CASSFGKGENEQFF
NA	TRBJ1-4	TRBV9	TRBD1	TGTGCCAGCAGCGGGCCGACAGGGGTAAACGAAAAACTGTTTTTT	CASSGPTGVNEKLFF
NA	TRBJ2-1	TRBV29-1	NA	TGCAGCGCCTCCTCGAAAAACAATGAGCAGTTCTTC	CSASSKNNEQFF
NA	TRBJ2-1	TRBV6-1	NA	TGTGCCAGCACCCAGAGCTCGCCCTACAATGAGCAGTTCTTC	CASTQSSPYNEQFF
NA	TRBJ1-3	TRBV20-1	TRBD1	TGCAGTGCCCCGGGACAGGATATCGGAAACACCATATATTTT	CSAPGQDIGNTIYF
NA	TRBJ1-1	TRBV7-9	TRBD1	TGTGCCAGCAGCCCCCGACAGGGAGCTGAAGCTTTCTTT	CASSPRQGAEAFF
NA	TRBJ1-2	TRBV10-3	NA	TGTGCCATCTCGGCAGGGGATGGGGGCTACACCTTC	CAISAGDGGYTF
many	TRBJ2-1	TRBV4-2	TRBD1	TGTGCCAGCAGCCTGGGACAGGGGTCCATGGTTGAGCAGTTCTTC	CASSLGQGSMVEQFF
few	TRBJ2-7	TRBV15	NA	TGTGCCACCAGCAGAGATTGGGCGGCGCAAACCTACGAGCAGTACTTC	CATSRDWAAQTYEQYF
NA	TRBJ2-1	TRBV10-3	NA	TGTGCCATCAGTGAAAGGGCGGGTAATGAGCAGTTCTTC	CAISERAGNEQFF
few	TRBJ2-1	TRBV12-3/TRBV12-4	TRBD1	TGTGCCAGCAGTTTCCAGGGACAGGGTTACAATGAGCAGTTCTTC	CASSFQGQGYNEQFF
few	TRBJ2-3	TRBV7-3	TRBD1	TGTGCCAGCAGTATTCCGGGACAGGGGATGGATACGCAGTATTTT	CASSIPGQGMDTQYF
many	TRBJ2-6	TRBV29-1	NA	TGCAGCGTTGCAGGGGCCAACGTCCTGACTTTC	CSVAGANVLTF
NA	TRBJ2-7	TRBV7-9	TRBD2	TGTGCCAGCAGCCCAAAAGGACTAGCTTTTGAGCAGTACTTC	CASSPKGLAFEQYF
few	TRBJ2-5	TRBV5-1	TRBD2	TGCGCCAGCAGCCGGACTAGCGGGAGGGAATTACAAGAGACCCAGTACTTC	CASSRTSGRELQETQYF
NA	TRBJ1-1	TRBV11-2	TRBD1	TGTGCCAGCAGCCTCAACCGACAGGGGGACGTCATGAACACTGAAGCTTTCTTT	CASSLNRQGDVMNTEAFF
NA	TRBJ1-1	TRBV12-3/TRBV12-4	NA	TGTGCCAGCAGTTTATTCTCTCGGCGGGGGAACACTGAAGCTTTCTTT	CASSLFSRRGNTEAFF
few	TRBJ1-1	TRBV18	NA	TGTGCCAGCTCACCACCGGGGGGAGACACTGAAGCTTTCTTT	CASSPPGGDTEAFF
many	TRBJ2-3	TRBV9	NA	TGTGCCAGCAGCGCAGGGGGGGGTAGCACAGATACGCAGTATTTT	CASSAGGGSTDTQYF
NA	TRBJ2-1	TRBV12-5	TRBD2	TGTGCTAGTGGTTCGAGCGGGAGAGGTGAGCAGTTCTTC	CASGSSGRGEQFF
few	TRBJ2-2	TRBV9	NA	TGTGCCAGCAGCGTTGTGGGGCTGGGCGGGGAGCTGTTTTTT	CASSVVGLGGELFF
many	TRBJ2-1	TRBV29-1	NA	TGCAGCGTTGGACGGACCTCCTACAATGAGCAGTTCTTC	CSVGRTSYNEQFF
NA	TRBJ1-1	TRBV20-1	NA	TGCAGTGCCGAACGTGGAAAAATGAACACTGAAGCTTTCTTT	CSAERGKMNTEAFF
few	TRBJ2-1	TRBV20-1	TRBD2	TGCAGTGCTAGAGTCTCGACTAGCGGGACCAATGAGCAGTTCTTC	CSARVSTSGTNEQFF
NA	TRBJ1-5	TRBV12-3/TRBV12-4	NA	TGTGCCAGCAGTAAGAACAGGAATCAGCCCCAGCATTTT	CASSKNRNQPQHF
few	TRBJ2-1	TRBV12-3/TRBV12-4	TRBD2	TGTGCCAGCAGATTTAGCGGGGGGGGCTACAATGAGCAGTTCTTC	CASRFSGGGYNEQFF
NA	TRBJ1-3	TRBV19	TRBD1	TGTGCCTCGGGACAGCTAAACGGAGACACCATATATTTT	CASGQLNGDTIYF
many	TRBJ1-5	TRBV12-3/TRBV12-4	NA	TGTGCCAGCAGTTTAGCGGGCTTCAATCAGCCCCAGCATTTT	CASSLAGFNQPQHF
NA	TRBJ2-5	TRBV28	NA	TGTGCCAGCAGTTTACCTCTTTCGGGCGGTCAAGAGACCCAGTACTTC	CASSLPLSGGQETQYF
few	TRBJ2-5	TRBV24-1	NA	TGTGCCACCAGTGATCCAATAACCGGGGAGACCCAGTACTTC	CATSDPITGETQYF
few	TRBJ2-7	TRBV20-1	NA	TGCAGTGCTAGAGGGGGGACTGCGACCTACGAGCAGTACTTC	CSARGGTATYEQYF
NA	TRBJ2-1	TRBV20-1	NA	TGCAGTGCTAGAGATTTGGGGGAGAGTTGGAATGAGCAGTTCTTC	CSARDLGESWNEQFF
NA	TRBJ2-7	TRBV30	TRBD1	TGTGCCTGGAGTCACCAAACAGGGGGAAACTACGAGCAGTACTTC	CAWSHQTGGNYEQYF
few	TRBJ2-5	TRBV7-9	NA	TGTGCCAGCAGCTATTCCCAAGAGACCCAGTACTTC	CASSYSQETQYF
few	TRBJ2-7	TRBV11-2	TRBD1	TGTGCCAGCAGCTTCCAACTTCCCGCGGGGACAGGGGCCTACGAGCAGTACTTC	CASSFQLPAGTGAYEQYF
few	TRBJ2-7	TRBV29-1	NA	TGCAGCGTTGTGAATACCTACGAGCAGTACTTC	CSVVNTYEQYF
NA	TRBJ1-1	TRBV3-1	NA	TGTGCCAGCAGCCTACCGGGCACTGAAGCTTTCTTT	CASSLPGTEAFF
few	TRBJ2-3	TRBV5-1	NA	TGCGCCAGCAGCTTGCTGGCGGTGGGAGATACGCAGTATTTT	CASSLLAVGDTQYF
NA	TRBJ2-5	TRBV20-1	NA	TGCAGTGCTAATGGCAGGGCAGTTGAGACCCAGTACTTC	CSANGRAVETQYF
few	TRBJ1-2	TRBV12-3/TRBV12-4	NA	TGTGCCAGCAGTTCCTCCGGGGAGCGGCATGGCTACACCTTC	CASSSSGERHGYTF
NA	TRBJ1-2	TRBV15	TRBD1	TGTGCCACCAGCAGAGATAGGACAGGGCCTCTAACTAACTATGGCTACACCTTC	CATSRDRTGPLTNYGYTF
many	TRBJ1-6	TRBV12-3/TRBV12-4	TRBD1	TGTGCCAGCAGCCGGGGACAGGCTAATTCACCCCTCCACTTT	CASSRGQANSPLHF
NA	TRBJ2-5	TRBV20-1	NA	TGCAGTGCTAGTGATTGGACCTCAAGCCAAGAGACCCAGTACTTC	CSASDWTSSQETQYF
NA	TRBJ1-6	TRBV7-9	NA	TGTGCCAGCAGGGGGAAGAGGACGCTCAATTCACCCCTCCACTTT	CASRGKRTLNSPLHF
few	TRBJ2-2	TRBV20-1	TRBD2	TGCAGTGCTAGAGAACGGCGGGGGGGTAACACCGGGGAGCTGTTTTTT	CSARERRGGNTGELFF
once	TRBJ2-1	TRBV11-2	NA	TGTGCCAGCAGCCAAACGGGGATCATAGCCTCACCCTACAATGAGCAGTTCTTC	CASSQTGIIASPYNEQFF
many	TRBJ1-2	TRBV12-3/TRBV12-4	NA	TGTGCCAGCAGTCGGACCGGGACAAATTTTAACTATGGCTACACCTTC	CASSRTGTNFNYGYTF
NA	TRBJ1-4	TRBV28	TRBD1	TGTGCCAGCAGTTTCCAAGGACAGGCAAATGAAAAACTGTTTTTT	CASSFQGQANEKLFF
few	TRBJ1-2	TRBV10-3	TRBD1	TGTGCCATCAGTGGGGGACAGGGCGACTATGGCTACACCTTC	CAISGGQGDYGYTF
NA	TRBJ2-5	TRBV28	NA	TGTGCCACCCAGATCTTACGAGAGACCCAGTACTTC	CATQILRETQYF